The source of this TCR beta chain is a study of blood T cells in healthy people across ages. Whole-study findings and limits: Correlation between TCR beta diversity and naive T cell percentage was strong. Both naive CD4+ cell counts and diversity were greater in long-lived donors than in aged donors.

A second PCR, run for roughly 6 to 11 cycles, used a sample-barcoded 5' primer plus a J-beta primer mix. Researchers report that a template-switch adaptor with 12 random nucleotides tagged each cDNA molecule. TCRdb re-called the 5' RACE reads through MiXCR, storing one row per CDR3 protein. The sample holds over 600,000 distinct CDR3 sequences, more than 55% seen once. The germline CDR1 and CDR2 sequences are SGHNT and YENEEA. The CDR3 totals 14 residues. The germline V and J ends were trimmed by 5 bases and 6 bases, with 16 bases remaining between them. In regard to this clonotype: The antigen is unknown.

The donors, aged about 6 to 95, were healthy Caucasians from Russia. Sequencing was carried out using blood. The chain couples TRBV11-3 to TRBJ1-1; D may be TRBD1 (5 bases). This receptor was obtained from a man in his forties or fifties in good health. The CDR3 DNA sequence: TGTGCCAGCAGCATTACCAGACAGAGGGCTGAAGCTTTCTTT. Encoded protein: CASSITRQRAEAFF.